The present TCR beta chain was sequenced within a study of shared clonotypes between healthy human individuals (dated by TCRdb to about 2020). Regarding the study in general: Two women and three men aged 18 to 49 years were included in the cohort. Per donor, three plates each were used for CD4 naive and CD4 memory, two for CD8 naive, and one for CD8 memory. To estimate repertoire size and how much clonotypes are shared between individuals, the study performed deep sequencing of blood TCR repertoires from roughly five healthy adults. Libraries were prepared and TCR repertoires were sequenced by different laboratories using diverse techniques, in order to increase sequencing depth and limit assay-specific biases. Each donor's leukapheresis produced roughly between about 0.9 and 9.5 billion PBMCs.

Reading the germline V gene (reference sequence) gives CDR1 SGHKS and CDR2 YYEKEE. From its cysteine to its phenylalanine, the CDR3 spans 16 amino acids. Only CDR3 DNA remains: 48 bases, in frame from the first base. Compared with germline, V lacks 4 bases and J lacks 8 bases; bases without a gene match: 15. Here is what the overall study found, with its caveats: Because the study included only a small number of donors, the genetic and exposure-history diversity represented was limited. Estimated clonotype richness was generally larger for naive than for memory subsets. Compared with non-shared clonotypes, clonotypes shared by all four sorted-subset donors had higher generation probabilities. Incomplete sequencing was indicated by rarefaction of sorted-subset datasets, despite the large sequencing depth. Pairwise subsampling led to the expectation that sequencing depth would affect the degree of clonotype sharing among donors. Sharing across a handful of donors was observed for around 5% of naive CD4, less than 4% of naive CD8, about 2.3% of memory CD4, and roughly 0.4% of memory CD8 clonotypes. Sampling was restricted to blood, and TCR repertoires in tissues likely differ from the TCR repertoires found in blood.

TCR CDR3 regions were amplified from genomic DNA by multiplex PCR using the deep immunoSEQ assay. Extracted genomic DNA from each cell subset was distributed evenly across all wells of several immunoSEQ 96-well plates, and each plate was treated as a replicate. For sorted subsets, roughly 200 ng of genomic DNA, equivalent to around 30,000 T cell genomes, went into each replicate PCR. Purified libraries were quantified with a Qubit 3.0 fluorometer, sized on a Bioanalyzer 2100, and re-quantified with the KAPA Library Quantification kit. A separate single-read 150-cycle Illumina NextSeq 550 flow cell was used to sequence each immunoSEQ 96-well plate. As for the original processing: The immunoSEQ output contained only junctional sequences without quality scores, so filtering could not match that applied to full-length reads. Sequences were annotated with PyIR, a Python wrapper for IgBLAST v1.9, and V/J genes and CDR3 were assigned using IMGT germline references. Reads with weak V/J assignments (E-value above 1e-6), missing CDR3, stop codons, out-of-frame junctions, or ambiguous translated residues were removed. A V3J clonotype was defined by an identical inferred V gene, J gene, and CDR3 amino acid sequence. The percentage overlap between two repertoires was calculated by dividing the number of shared unique clonotypes by the size of the smaller repertoire. Three approaches were used to assess repertoire richness: RTK rarefaction, the Chao1 estimator, and Recon v2.1 estimates of unobserved clonotypes. Generation probabilities were computed with OLGA for all TCRbeta clonotypes obtained by the gDNA method from a handful of donors. TCRdb limited this immuneACCESS table to in-frame rearrangements with V and J called. A share of clones is missing; checked studies link under half to unresolved V genes, and the rest is unexplained. Clonal size and the V and J genes are those of that table, whereas D and trimming came from the DNA. A total of roughly 2.2 million clones appear in this sample, about nine tenths of them only once. The ten largest clonotypes hold 0.37% of the sample.

This clone was counted a single time. Its specific antigen is unknown. No base-level quality is on record; no much larger clone is a single base apart. The donors were healthy, HIV-negative adults who had no recently reported acute infections or vaccinations. Only Caucasian adults living in Nashville, Tennessee, USA were represented among the donors. Magnetic negative selection was used to enrich CD4+ T cells, after which naive cells were positively selected on CD45RA and the negative fraction became the memory subset. After blood collection by leukapheresis, PBMCs were isolated using Ficoll-Histopaque density gradient centrifugation and then cryopreserved in the vapor phase of liquid nitrogen. Analytical flow cytometry was used to check the purity and quantity of each magnetically sorted T cell population. Each sorted fraction had its genomic DNA isolated and then quantified by UV absorbance on a Nanodrop 2000c.

The origin of this receptor is a man younger than 35 in good health. Some clones in this sample may be carry-over from other donors' samples. The chain employs TRBV5-5 and TRBJ1-2, with 9 bases matching TRBD1. The sample consisted of naive CD4+ T cells from PBMCs. The sample's cell subset or site label, in plain terms: CD45RA+ positively selected. The DNA reads TGTGCCAGCAGCCCTGAGTGGGGACAGGGAGATCGCGGCTACACCTTC. Its product reads: CASSPEWGQGDRGYTF.